Listed here are 3 T cell receptor beta chains from one sample, sequenced in a study of beta chain features in type 1 diabetes (dated by TCRdb to 2017 to 2018). The research as a whole found: Type 1 diabetes patients showed a moderate but significant shortening of TCRB CDR3 length in all four CD4+ subsets.

Their target antigens are unknown. Library method: the immunoSEQ multiplex PCR assay. The entire amount of isolated RNA was reverse transcribed using the High Capacity cDNA Reverse Transcription Kit, so the sequenced TCRB transcripts were expressed ones. TCRdb holds this immuneACCESS table with in-frame rearrangements only. Some clones are missing; in checked studies, unresolved V genes explain under half, and the rest has no known cause. For this sample there are some 660,000 clones; around 15% appear just once. The top ten clonotypes cover just under 0.04% of the sample. The source material was naive CD4+ T cells from blood. The cell subset or site label, as the study defines it: true naive CD4+ T cells. The receptor source for this set is a man between 18 and 35 years old with type 1 diabetes.

V is TRBV9 and J is TRBJ2-5; 8 nucleotides agree with TRBD1. The end of the DNA aligns better with TRBJ2-7, so the J call may be wrong. The CDR3 consists of 14 residues. Germline V gene data show CDR1 as SGDLS and CDR2 as YYNGEE. CDR3 region: CASSVTGQAYEQYF. Written as DNA, the CDR3 is TGTGCCAGCAGCGTGACGGGACAGGCCTACGAGCAGTACTTC.

Only a few counts were recorded for this clone. V gene TRBV5-8 combines with J gene TRBJ2-7, with a tentative D call TRBD1 (5 bases). V dropped 2 bases and J dropped 6 bases, with 12 bases sitting between them. The germline V gene has CDR1 SGHTS and CDR2 YDEGEE. There are 13 residues in the CDR3. The CDR3 sequence is CASSFRQGAEQYF. The CDR3 DNA follows: TGTGCCAGCAGCTTTCGGCAGGGTGCCGAGCAGTACTTC.

The V and J genes are TRBV30 and TRBJ2-5; tentative D call: TRBD2 (6 bases). V was pared by 1 base and J by 4 bases, with 10 bases between. There are 13 residues in the CDR3. Germline V gene lookup returns CDR1 GTSNPN and CDR2 SVGIG (reference sequence). The CDR3 protein is CAWSGSGRETQYF. As DNA, the CDR3 is TGTGCCTGGAGTGGGTCCGGGAGAGAGACCCAGTACTTC. The entire variable domain, with the rest obtained from reference TRBV30 and TRBJ2-5, is as follows: SQTIHQWPATLVQPVGSPLSLECTVEGTSNPNLYWYRQAAGRGLQLLFYSVGIGQISSEVPQNLSASRPQDRQFILSSKKLLLSDSGFYLCAWSGSGRETQYFGPGTRLLVL.